These T cell receptor beta chains were read from a single sample in a study of shared clonotypes between healthy human individuals. TCRdb's copy holds only in-frame clones and misses some; the assay was immunoSEQ multiplex PCR. This table has about 2 million clones, around 95% appearing once. Sequences were obtained from naive CD4+ T cells sorted from blood. These receptors were taken from a man younger than 30 in good health. CDR3s include the opening cysteine and the closing phenylalanine or tryptophan. The D gene is left open where the match is weak. Clone size is not always given. Where it is, it says once, few, many or a class for expanded clones.

d_call	j_call	clone_size	v_call	cdr3_nt	cdr3_aa
-	TRBJ2-2	-	TRBV9	TGTGCCAGCAGCAAATACCTCACCCCGAACACCGGGGAGCTGTTTTTT	CASSKYLTPNTGELFF
-	TRBJ2-7	-	TRBV21-1	TGTGCCAGCAGCAATCCCAACCGGGACAAGGTACCCTCCTACGAGCAGTACTTC	CASSNPNRDKVPSYEQYF
-	TRBJ1-2	-	TRBV6-1	TGTGCCAGCAGTGAAGCGGAGGGCGGCTACACCTTC	CASSEAEGGYTF
TRBD1	TRBJ1-1	-	TRBV6-6	TGTGCCAGCAGTGGGCGGGACAGGGGTTCCACTGAAGCTTTCTTT	CASSGRDRGSTEAFF
TRBD2	TRBJ2-5	-	TRBV7-9	TGTGCCAGCAGATCGGGACTAGCGGGGGAGGGGGAGACCCAGTACTTC	CASRSGLAGEGETQYF
-	TRBJ2-5	-	TRBV30	TGTGCCTGGAGTGTAGACAATTGGGAGACCCAGTACTTC	CAWSVDNWETQYF
-	TRBJ1-6	-	TRBV6-1	TGTGCCACCAGGTGGCAGGGAATCAATTCACCCCTCCACTTT	CATRWQGINSPLHF
-	TRBJ2-7	-	TRBV11-2	TGTGCCAGCAGCCCCCGAATAAAGCAGTACTTC	CASSPRIKQYF
TRBD2	TRBJ2-3	-	TRBV28	TGTGCCAGCAGTGGTAGCGGGGGGGTGGATACGCAGTATTTT	CASSGSGGVDTQYF
-	TRBJ1-2	-	TRBV28	TGTGCCACCCTGAGGGACCGCACTAACTATGGCTACACCTTC	CATLRDRTNYGYTF
-	TRBJ1-2	-	TRBV4-1	TGCGCCAGCAGCCAAGATCGGGGCATTAACTATGGCTACACCTTC	CASSQDRGINYGYTF
TRBD1	TRBJ2-5	-	TRBV4-1	TGCGCCAGCAGCCAAGTAGGGACAGCACAAGAGACCCAGTACTTC	CASSQVGTAQETQYF
-	TRBJ1-1	-	TRBV6-1	TGTGCCAGCAGTCTACAGGGCAACACTGAAGCTTTCTTT	CASSLQGNTEAFF
-	TRBJ2-1	-	TRBV2	TGTGCCAGCAGTGAAGGGTTAAGCCTCCGTCTCTTC	CASSEGLSLRLF
TRBD1	TRBJ2-5	-	TRBV2	TGTGCCAGCACCGCTTCGGGACAGCGTCGCGAGACCCAGTACTTC	CASTASGQRRETQYF
-	TRBJ1-2	-	TRBV29-1	TGCAGCGTTGCATCCTACGGGGGGGTTGACTATGGCTACACCTTC	CSVASYGGVDYGYTF
-	TRBJ1-2	-	TRBV10-1	TGCGCCAGCAGTGCCGTGCCCTCCAGAGGCTATGGCTACACCTTC	CASSAVPSRGYGYTF
-	TRBJ1-5	-	TRBV7-9	TGTGCCAGCAGCCTGCGGACAGTAATATTCGATCAGCCCCAGCATTTT	CASSLRTVIFDQPQHF
-	TRBJ2-7	-	TRBV5-1	TGCGCCAGCGGGGGACGGTCGTTCCACGAGCAGTACTTC	CASGGRSFHEQYF
TRBD1	TRBJ1-5	-	TRBV19	TGTGCCAGTACCACGGCACAGGGGATCTATCAGCCCCAGCATTTT	CASTTAQGIYQPQHF
-	TRBJ2-5	-	TRBV5-1	TGCGCCAGCAGCCCCGGACCGGGAAAAGAGACCCAGTACTTC	CASSPGPGKETQYF
-	TRBJ1-2	-	TRBV6-5	TGTGCCAGCAGCCAAGACAGTCCTAGAGTGTACACCTTC	CASSQDSPRVYTF
-	TRBJ1-2	-	TRBV5-1	TGCGCCAGCAGCTTGGGAGGGACTCCTAACTATGGCTACACCTTC	CASSLGGTPNYGYTF
-	TRBJ2-5	-	TRBV5-6	TGTGCCAGCAGGTCCGGGACTGGGGCGTGGGAGACCCAGTACTTC	CASRSGTGAWETQYF
TRBD2	TRBJ2-5	-	TRBV10-3	TGTGCCATCAGTGAGGGACTAGCGGCGACCCAGTACTTC	CAISEGLAATQYF
TRBD2	TRBJ2-1	-	TRBV5-4	TGTGCCAGCAGCTTGGGCGGGACTAGCGGGAGGGTTCATGAGCAGTTCTTC	CASSLGGTSGRVHEQFF
TRBD1	TRBJ1-4	-	TRBV6-1	TGTGCCAGCAGTTTAAACAGGGGTGAAAAACTGTTTTTT	CASSLNRGEKLFF
-	TRBJ2-2	-	TRBV7-2	TGTGCCAGCAGCTTAGTAGGGGGGAAGAACACCGGGGAGCTGTTTTTT	CASSLVGGKNTGELFF
TRBD1	TRBJ2-5	-	TRBV7-9	TGTGCCAGCAGCTTAGCGCTAGGGACAGGTCAAGAGACCCAGTACTTC	CASSLALGTGQETQYF
TRBD2	TRBJ2-3	-	TRBV18	TGTGCCAGCTCCTCGACTAGCGGGAGTTCCGATACGCAGTATTTT	CASSSTSGSSDTQYF
-	TRBJ2-3	-	TRBV18	TGTGCCAGCTCAGCGACCTCAGATTTCACAGATACGCAGTATTTT	CASSATSDFTDTQYF
TRBD1	TRBJ1-4	-	TRBV7-7	TGTGCTAGCAGCAGGGGGGACAGCGCGGCTAATGAAAAACTGTTTTTT	CASSRGDSAANEKLFF
TRBD1	TRBJ2-5	-	TRBV5-1	TGCGCCAGCAGGACAGGGATTGGTGGGTATCAAGAGACCCAGTACTTC	CASRTGIGGYQETQYF
TRBD2	TRBJ2-5	-	TRBV7-9	TGTGCCAGCAGCTCAGGACTAGCGTCGTACCAAGAGACCCAGTACTTC	CASSSGLASYQETQYF
TRBD2	TRBJ2-7	-	TRBV10-3	TGTGCCATCAGTGAGTGGACTAGCGGGAGTGGCGAGCAGTACTTC	CAISEWTSGSGEQYF
TRBD1	TRBJ1-4	-	TRBV6-9	TGTGCCAGCAGCATTTTTGACAGGGTGGTTGAAAAACTGTTTTTT	CASSIFDRVVEKLFF
TRBD2	TRBJ2-1	-	TRBV5-1	TGCGCCAGCAGCTTGAGCGGGGGCCACAATGAGCAGTTCTTC	CASSLSGGHNEQFF
-	TRBJ1-1	-	TRBV2	TGTGCCAGCAGCCGCGACTCTAACACTGAAGCTTTCTTT	CASSRDSNTEAFF
-	TRBJ1-3	-	TRBV5-1	TGCGCCAGCAGCCAGGGATCGAATGGAAACACCATATATTTT	CASSQGSNGNTIYF
-	TRBJ2-3	once	TRBV6-5	TGTGCCAGCAGTTCCAGGACAACGGGCTTAGATACGCAGTATTTT	CASSSRTTGLDTQYF
-	TRBJ1-2	-	TRBV6-5	TGTGCCAGCAGTTCATCAGGTTCCCGCTATGGCTACACCTTC	CASSSSGSRYGYTF
TRBD1	TRBJ2-3	-	TRBV5-1	TGCGCCAGCAGCTTGTTTGGACAGGGGGCCGCAGATACGCAGTATTTT	CASSLFGQGAADTQYF
-	TRBJ2-3	once	TRBV29-1	TGCAGCGTTGGATCCTGGGGCAGGGGTAGCACAGATACGCAGTATTTT	CSVGSWGRGSTDTQYF
TRBD1	TRBJ1-2	-	TRBV18	TGTGCCAGCACCTTCAGGGGGCAGGATGGCTACACCTTC	CASTFRGQDGYTF
TRBD1	TRBJ2-7	once	TRBV7-8	TGTGCCAGCAGCCCAATAGACCTAACGGACAGGGTCTACGAGCAGTACTTC	CASSPIDLTDRVYEQYF
TRBD2	TRBJ2-5	few	TRBV5-1	TGCGCCAGCAGCCTATCTAGCGGCCAAGAGACCCAGTACTTC	CASSLSSGQETQYF
TRBD2	TRBJ2-3	-	TRBV7-2	TGTGCCAGCAGCCCCAGGACTAGCGGATTCACAGATACGCAGTATTTT	CASSPRTSGFTDTQYF
-	TRBJ2-3	-	TRBV5-4	TGTGCCAGCAGCTGGGGCGGGGTCAGCACAGATACGCAGTATTTT	CASSWGGVSTDTQYF
-	TRBJ1-3	-	TRBV4-1	TGCGCCAGCAGCCCCGGACGGGAGGGGAGCTCTGGAAACACCATATATTTT	CASSPGREGSSGNTIYF
-	TRBJ2-5	-	TRBV5-1	TGCGCCAGCAGCCCTTGGGGCGAGACCCAGTACTTC	CASSPWGETQYF
-	TRBJ1-2	-	TRBV30	TGTGCCTGGACCCTCGGGGAGGGGCTTAGCTATGGCTACACCTTC	CAWTLGEGLSYGYTF
-	TRBJ2-3	-	TRBV30	TGTGCCTGGAGTGTTAACGTGGATACGCAGTATTTT	CAWSVNVDTQYF